This TCR beta chain was observed in a study of cytomegalovirus exposure and HLA in healthy donors. In regard to this clone: Its antigen remains unidentified.

Findings and caveats of the study: Later analysis identified some 16,000 TCR beta sequences associated with HLA alleles, using a false discovery rate threshold of 0.05. With later analysis, a missense DCLRE1C variant became linked to TCR beta V- and J-gene trimming. CMV antigen specificity was confirmed in vitro for a few CMV-associated chains.

The germline V gene encodes CDR1 MNHEY and CDR2 SMNVEV (reference sequence). V lost 3 bases to trimming and J lost 5 bases, with 9 bases between them. This CDR3 is built from 13 residues. Vbeta (60) and Jbeta (13) primers were used in the PCR. TCRdb keeps only in-frame clones here, not all; method: immunoSEQ multiplex PCR. The repertoire holds about 200,000 clones, with 87% as singletons. Healthy bone marrow donors formed the donor group. This TCR came from a boy between 2 and 15 years old in good health and CMV-seronegative. The J gene is TRBJ2-3, the V gene TRBV27, with D maybe TRBD2 (5 bases). Material: PBMCs. The CDR3 region is CASSLLSGDTQYF. Written as DNA, the CDR3 is TGTGCCAGCAGTTTGTTAAGCGGAGATACGCAGTATTTT.